This T cell receptor (beta chain) appears in the sequencing data of a study of cytomegalovirus exposure and HLA in healthy donors listed by TCRdb under 2017. Regarding the research as a whole: The 666 repertoires of the first cohort and the 120 or so validation repertoires were produced on the same platform, according to a later analysis. The study aimed to test whether cataloging public T cell receptors could reveal signatures of past pathogen exposure. High-throughput TCR immunosequencing, statistical association of individual TCRs with disease status, and machine learning were combined to predict cytomegalovirus infection status. Besides the first cohort of roughly 640 subjects, a separate validation cohort made up of around 120 different subjects was used. The paper as a whole reports these results and caveats: While some public TCRs were present in many individuals, most TCR sequences turned up only very rarely across donors. Subsequent analysis determined that TCRs grouped into clusters in the first cohort also showed a tendency toward co-occurrence across the 130 or so validation repertoires, and approximately 94% of cluster scores exceeded 0. According to the authors, the approach could potentially be generalized to other disease states and immunological phenotypes. In both the original and validation cohorts, the classifier was reported to diagnose cytomegalovirus status with high specificity and sensitivity. In vitro tests confirmed that a few of the cytomegalovirus-associated TCR beta chains recognize cytomegalovirus antigens. A later analysis had no HLA typing for the validation cohort, so co-occurrence there was scored across all 130 or so repertoires. The study listed approximately 160 TCR beta chains as associated with cytomegalovirus.

For CDR1 and CDR2, the germline V gene lists MDHEN and SYDVKM. V lost 5 bases and J lost 1 base, and the count of bases not matched to a germline gene is 4. From the cysteine through the phenylalanine, the CDR3 covers 15 amino acids. Here the CDR3 DNA is all that survives: 45 bases in frame from base 1. The method was the immunoSEQ multiplex PCR assay. The original methods were these. A statistical classification framework was developed to diagnose cytomegalovirus status using the catalog of TCR beta chain sequences. TCRdb limited this immuneACCESS table to in-frame rearrangements with V and J called. A share of clones is missing; checked studies link under half to unresolved V genes, and the rest is unexplained. V and J calls and clone size follow that table, whereas D and trimming were derived from the DNA. In this sample the table shows 100,000 to 150,000 clones, roughly 95% of which occur a single time. Jointly, the top ten make up 1.7% of the sample.

This clone was observed once. Its antigen is still unknown. The sample holds no much larger clone one base away, and base qualities are not on file. The donors were included in the validation cohort of roughly 130 subjects, a group kept apart from the roughly 700-subject first cohort. The rearrangement joined TRBV28 to TRBJ2-7, and 11 junctional nucleotides match TRBD2. This sequence originates from a man aged 18 to 29 in good health and CMV-seronegative. The sample taken for sequencing was PBMCs. The bases are TGTGCCAGCAGTCCTCGGACTAGCGGGTCCTACGAGCAGTACTTC. This gives the protein CASSPRTSGSYEQYF.